The clone carrying this TCR beta chain has ten or more counts. One junction end does not reproduce the germline sequence, and a read error may be involved. Amplification of ligated cDNA took four PCR rounds with SP2 and nested alpha and beta constant primers. TCRdb passed the 5' RACE reads through MiXCR, listing each CDR3 protein once. The data contain about 62,000 distinct CDR3 sequences, around 8% of them singletons. These data come from a study of naive and memory T cell subsets. A UMI-containing oligonucleotide was joined by 3' ligation to the TCR cDNA template. Looked up from germline, CDR1 is MNHNY and CDR2 is SVGAGI (reference sequence). This CDR3 has 13 amino acids.

The chain combines TRBV6-6 with TRBJ2-5, with D tentatively TRBD2 (6 bases). The clonotype comes from a female donor in good health. CDR3 in DNA: TGTGCCAGCAGTTCGGGACTGCAAGTGACCCAGTACTTC. It codes for CASSSGLQVTQYF.